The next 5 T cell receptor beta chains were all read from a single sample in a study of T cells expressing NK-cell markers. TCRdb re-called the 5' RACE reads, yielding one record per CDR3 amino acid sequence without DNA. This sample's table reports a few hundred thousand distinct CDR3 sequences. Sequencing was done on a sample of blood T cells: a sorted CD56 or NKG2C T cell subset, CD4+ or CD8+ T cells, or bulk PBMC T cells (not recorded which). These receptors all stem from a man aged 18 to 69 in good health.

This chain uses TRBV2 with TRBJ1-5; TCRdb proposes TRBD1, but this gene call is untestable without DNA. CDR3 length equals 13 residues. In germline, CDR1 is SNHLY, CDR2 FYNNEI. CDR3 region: CASSPRVLQPQHF.

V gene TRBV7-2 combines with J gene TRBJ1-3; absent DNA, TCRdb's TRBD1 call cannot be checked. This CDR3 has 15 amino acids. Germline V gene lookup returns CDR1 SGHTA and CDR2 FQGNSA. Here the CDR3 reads CASRVSGGGGNTIYF.

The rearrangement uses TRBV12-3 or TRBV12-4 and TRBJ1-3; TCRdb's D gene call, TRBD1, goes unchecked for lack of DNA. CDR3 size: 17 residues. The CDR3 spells CASRALDRGPSGNTIYF.

The CDR3 sequence: CASSLSGGLNTEAFF. The rearrangement links TRBV5-1 to TRBJ1-1; TCRdb gives TRBD1 as the D gene, but with no DNA this cannot be confirmed. The CDR3 has 15 residues. Germline V gene sequence: CDR1 SGHRS, CDR2 YFSETQ.

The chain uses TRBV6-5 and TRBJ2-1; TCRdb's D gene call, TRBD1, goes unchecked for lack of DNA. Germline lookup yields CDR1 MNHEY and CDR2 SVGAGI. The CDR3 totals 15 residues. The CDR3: CASNPDRGLFEEQFF.